The 8 T cell receptor beta chains given below trace back to one sample, sequenced in a study of response to subunit inactivated influenza vaccine. Using its own MiXCR run on the RT-PCR reads, TCRdb lists one record per CDR3 protein. The sample shows around 650,000 distinct CDR3 sequences, more than 15% of them seen only once. Sequences were derived from PBMCs from blood, sampled approximately 13 days after vaccination. The receptor source for this set is a man aged 50 or older who received an inactivated influenza vaccine.

As DNA, the CDR3 is TGTGCCAGCAGTGAAGTTAGCGGGGGGGGGACCCAGTACTTC. It is translated as CASSEVSGGGTQYF. The chain uses TRBV7-6 and TRBJ2-5; TRBD2 aligns across 11 bases. Germline V gene lookup returns CDR1 SGHVS and CDR2 FNYEAQ. This CDR3 is 14 amino acids long. The trim removed 6 bases at V and 7 bases at J, leaving 7 bases unmatched.

This clonotype has ten or more counts. The chain has TRBV28 and TRBJ2-7; 7 nucleotides line up with TRBD1. The V gene end was trimmed by 5 bases and the J gene end by 4 bases; junction bases not matched to a gene: 14. The CDR3 has 16 residues. CDR1 and CDR2 (germline): MDHEN, SYDVKM. For the CDR3, the DNA is TGTGCCAGCAGTGCTCTACGATACAGGGGATCATACGAGCAGTACTTC. Its translation: CASSALRYRGSYEQYF.

The chain recombines TRBV19 with TRBJ2-1; possible D gene TRBD2, 6 bases. The V gene's germline CDR1 is LNHDA and CDR2 SQIVND (reference sequence). The CDR3 totals 14 residues. Trimming took 10 bases from V and 5 from J, leaving 18 bases between them. CDR3 residues: CATFGTHTDNEQFF. CDR3 bases: TGTGCCACATTCGGGACTCACACAGACAATGAGCAGTTCTTC. The variable domain in full, with the rest retrieved from reference TRBV19 and TRBJ2-1, is DGGITQSPKYLFRKEGQNVTLSCEQNLNHDAMYWYRQDPGQGLRLIYYSQIVNDFQKGDIAEGYSVSREKKESFPLTVTSAQKNPTAFYLCATFGTHTDNEQFFGPGTRLTVL.

This clonotype has more than one count but fewer than ten. This chain uses TRBV7-2 with TRBJ2-3, with D hard to call. CDR1 SGHTA and CDR2 FQGNSA come from the germline V gene. Trimming took off 1 base at V and 5 bases at J, with 7 bases between the two ends. The CDR3 loop spans 13 amino acids. This chain's CDR3 is CASSLVFLDTQYF. CDR3 sequence (DNA): TGTGCCAGCAGCTTAGTGTTTCTAGATACGCAGTATTTT.

CDR3 sequence: CSARAEIETQYF. CDR3 DNA: TGCAGTGCTAGAGCAGAAATAGAGACCCAGTACTTC. The chain links TRBV20-1 to TRBJ2-5; D is uncertain. Germline CDR1 reads DFQATT; CDR2 reads SNEGSKA (reference sequence). The germline V and J ends were trimmed by 1 base and 4 bases, with 7 bases remaining between them. This CDR3 is built from 12 residues.

The V and J genes are TRBV7-9 and TRBJ1-6; D is uncertain. Trimming removed 1 base at V and 5 bases at J, with 12 bases between. CDR1 is SEHNR, CDR2 FQNEAQ, per germline (reference sequence). The CDR3 has 16 amino acids. The chain's CDR3 is CASSLEGLGDNSPLHF. Here the CDR3 DNA reads TGTGCCAGCAGCTTAGAGGGTCTTGGGGATAATTCACCCCTCCACTTT.

The genes are TRBV4-3 and TRBJ2-4; 11 nucleotides line up with TRBD2. CDR3 size: 18 residues. Germline values: CDR1 LGHNA, CDR2 YSLEER. V shed 0 bases and J 5 bases; nucleotides not matched to a gene: 9. CDR3 region: CASSQDRGTSGRENIQYF. CDR3 DNA sequence: TGCGCCAGCAGCCAAGACCGAGGGACTAGCGGAAGAGAAAACATTCAGTACTTC.

This clonotype turned up a few times. The rearrangement links TRBV20-1 to TRBJ2-1; D unclear. This CDR3 spans 11 amino acids. Trimming pared 2 bases from V and 7 bases from J, leaving 6 bases between. In germline, CDR1 is DFQATT, CDR2 SNEGSKA (reference sequence). CDR3 region: CSARLGNEQFF. CDR3 nucleotide sequence: TGCAGTGCTAGATTGGGTAATGAGCAGTTCTTC.